The sequence of this T cell receptor beta chain was determined in a study of OX40 agonist ivuxolimab in advanced cancers. Clones were sequenced by immunoSEQ multiplex PCR, and TCRdb holds only the in-frame ones, with some missing. This table holds 55,000 to 70,000 clones, 85% to 90% found once. The CDR3 loop spans 15 amino acids. Germline V CDR1 and CDR2: SGHAT, FQNNGV. Trimming cost V 5 bases and J 6 bases, with 19 bases left between them. V is TRBV11-2 and J is TRBJ1-2; no definite D call. The material was CD4+ or CD8+ T cells sorted from blood, obtained in a trial of the OX40 agonist ivuxolimab. The source of this sequence is an adult with an advanced solid tumor such as melanoma, head and neck, liver or kidney cancer. This CDR3 reads CASSQMGRVADGYTF. DNA of the CDR3: TGTGCCAGCAGCCAAATGGGCCGGGTGGCGGATGGCTACACCTTC.